These 26 T cell receptor beta chains were sequenced from one sample in a study of T cells after posttransplantation cyclophosphamide. Only in-frame clones appear in the TCRdb table, and some are missing; sequencing was by immunoSEQ multiplex PCR. Listed here are roughly 35,000 clones without any singletons, the top ten holding about 1.2%. Source material: PBMCs. The receptors stem from a girl under 18 in good health, CMV-negative, and a related stem cell transplant donor.

In nucleotides, the CDR3 is TGTGCCAGCAGCCGGACAGGACCCATGAACACTGAAGCTTTCTTT. This sequence encodes CASSRTGPMNTEAFF. The rearrangement links TRBV5-6 to TRBJ1-1; 7 bases agree with TRBD1. This CDR3 spans 15 amino acids. Germline CDR1 SGHDT, CDR2 YYEEEE. V dropped 4 bases and J dropped 0; count of bases not matched to a gene: 6.

This clone was seen many times. The V call is TRBV9, the J call TRBJ2-1; the D gene is possibly TRBD2 (6 bases). Germline V lookup: CDR1 SGDLS, CDR2 YYNGEE. V gave up 4 bases and J gave up 7 bases, with 18 bases separating them. This CDR3 has 15 residues. The CDR3 DNA follows: TGTGCCAGCAGCCTCATCCCCCTAGCGCAGAATGAGCAGTTCTTC. Amino acid sequence: CASSLIPLAQNEQFF.

This clone was recorded at least ten times. The CDR3 loop reads CASSLGSTDEAFF. The DNA of the CDR3 is TGTGCCAGCAGTTTAGGGAGCACAGACGAAGCTTTCTTT. V and J are TRBV28 and TRBJ1-1; D not resolved. CDR1 is MDHEN and CDR2 is SYDVKM in the germline V gene. The CDR3 covers 13 residues. The V and J ends lost 2 bases and 8 bases respectively, with 12 bases between them.

This chain connects TRBV5-1 to TRBJ2-1; D uncertain. The CDR3 has 12 amino acids. The V and J ends lost 0 bases and 10 bases respectively, with 8 bases between them. The V gene's germline CDR1 is SGHRS and CDR2 YFSETQ. Here the CDR3 DNA reads TGCGCCAGCAGCTTGGACTTACCGGAGCAGTTCTTC. As protein: CASSLDLPEQFF.

This clone was counted a few times. The chain couples TRBV5-1 to TRBJ2-1, with a possible D match to TRBD1 (6 bases). Trimming left V 1 base short and J 4 bases short, with 12 bases between. The CDR3 has 15 residues. From germline, CDR1 is SGHRS and CDR2 YFSETQ. The chain's CDR3 is CASSLTGLGYNEQFF. The CDR3 region has the DNA TGCGCCAGCAGCTTGACAGGGTTGGGGTACAATGAGCAGTTCTTC.

There are a few counts of this clone. The chain recombines TRBV29-1 with TRBJ2-5, with 10 bases lining up with TRBD2. From germline, CDR1 is SQVTM and CDR2 ANQGSEA. The CDR3 totals 14 residues. With 5 bases clipped from V and 5 bases from J, the junction kept 8 bases outside the gene matches. For the CDR3, the DNA is TGCAGCGTTACGCTAGCGGGAGTGGGGGAGACCCAGTACTTC. This gives the protein CSVTLAGVGETQYF.

The rearrangement uses TRBV4-1 and TRBJ2-5; 10 bases align to TRBD1. Germline V gene data show CDR1 as MGHRA and CDR2 as YSYEKL. V dropped 3 bases and J dropped 5; count of bases not matched to a gene: 3. The CDR3 is made up of 14 amino acids. For the CDR3, the DNA is TGCGCCAGCAGCCAGACAGGGGGCGAGGAGACCCAGTACTTC. It encodes CASSQTGGEETQYF.

This clone occurred a few times. This sequence joins TRBV28 and TRBJ2-5, with 10 bases identical to TRBD1. Trimming at V came to 5 bases and at J to 3 bases, leaving 9 bases not matched to a gene. CDR1 and CDR2 from the germline V gene are MDHEN and SYDVKM. The length of the CDR3 is 16 residues. The CDR3 DNA reads TGTGCCAGCAGTCACGTCCAGGGACAGGGGAAAGAGACCCAGTACTTC. It translates to CASSHVQGQGKETQYF.

This chain links TRBV7-2 with TRBJ2-3; TRBD2 might be the D (6 bases). Germline values: CDR1 SGHTA, CDR2 FQGNSA. Trimming shortened V by 1 base and J by 3 bases, and 14 bases separated the two germline ends. The CDR3 length is 16 residues. The CDR3: CASSLGRLGETDTQYF. The CDR3, as DNA: TGTGCCAGCAGCTTAGGACGACTAGGAGAGACAGATACGCAGTATTTT.

The chain couples TRBV5-1 to TRBJ1-4, with no clear D. Germline V gene data show CDR1 as SGHRS and CDR2 as YFSETQ. The ends were cut back, 5 bases at V and 8 bases at J, with 25 bases in the middle. The CDR3 extends over 17 amino acids. CDR3 nucleotide sequence: TGCGCCAGCAGGCAGACGGTTTCGGTGGGAGGCTCGGAAAAACTGTTTTTT. Amino acids: CASRQTVSVGGSEKLFF.

This clone was seen at least ten times. A read error may account for a junction end that differs from germline. The chain joins TRBV6-4 to TRBJ1-1; D unclear. The CDR3 contains 14 residues. Germline V gives CDR1 MRHNA, CDR2 SNTAGT. The CDR3 bases are TGTGCCAGCAGAGACTATGAGGGAGGCACTGAAGCTTTCTTT. It encodes CASRDYEGGTEAFF.

This clone was found a few times. CDR3 DNA: TGTGCCAGCAGCGTGGGGACAGAAGAGACCCAGTACTTC. It codes for CASSVGTEETQYF. This chain links TRBV9 with TRBJ2-5; 7 positions match TRBD1. Germline V lookup: CDR1 SGDLS, CDR2 YYNGEE. V shed 2 bases, J shed 3 bases, and the junction held 1 base outside the gene matches. The CDR3 extends over 13 amino acids. Using reference TRBV9 and TRBJ2-5 for the parts outside the CDR3, the full variable domain is DSGVTQTPKHLITATGQRVTLRCSPRSGDLSVYWYQQSLDQGLQFLIQYYNGEERAKGNILERFSAQQFPDLHSELNLSSLELGDSALYFCASSVGTEETQYFGPGTRLLVL.

This clone appeared many times. The chain carries TRBV10-2 and TRBJ2-7, with TRBD2 identical over 9 bases. With 3 bases clipped from V and 6 bases from J, the junction kept 12 bases outside the gene matches. The CDR3 is 16 amino acids. Germline V gives CDR1 WSHSY, CDR2 SAAADI. The DNA for the CDR3 is TGCGCCAGCAGTGAAGTTCCGACTAGCGGTCGGGCCGAGCAGTACTTC. Its translation: CASSEVPTSGRAEQYF.

The chain joins TRBV5-1 to TRBJ2-5; D may be TRBD2 (5 bases). The V end was cut by 4 bases, the J end by 1 base, with 11 bases between. CDR1 and CDR2 from the germline V gene are SGHRS and YFSETQ. CDR3 length: 14 residues. DNA of the CDR3: TGCGCCAGCAGCCGGTTGGGGAGCCAAGAGACCCAGTACTTC. Residues: CASSRLGSQETQYF.

This clone was seen a few times. The chain combines TRBV19 with TRBJ2-7; 7 nucleotides agree with TRBD2. J was trimmed by 0 bases and V by 8 bases; bases with no gene match: 10. Germline loops: CDR1 LNHDA, CDR2 SQIVND (reference sequence). The CDR3 covers 15 residues. CDR3 residues: CASSEAAGPSYEQYF. DNA of the CDR3: TGTGCCAGTTCTGAAGCAGCGGGGCCCTCCTACGAGCAGTACTTC.

This clone was counted at least ten times. This sequence joins TRBV6-1 and TRBJ2-7, with D tentatively TRBD1 (6 bases). Trimming removed 1 base at V and 0 bases at J, with 10 bases between. CDR3 length: 15 amino acids. Germline CDR1 reads MNHNS; CDR2 reads SASEGT. The CDR3 nucleotides are TGTGCCAGCAGTGAAGTGGGGGCGGCCTCCTACGAGCAGTACTTC. Its translation: CASSEVGAASYEQYF.

A word on this clone: Its ends do not fully match the called genes, so a read error is possible. The sample contains more than one DNA sequence encoding this CDR3. The chain employs TRBV18 and TRBJ1-5; the match to TRBD1 covers 7 bases. Germline CDR1 and CDR2: KGHSH and LQKENI. CDR3 length equals 17 residues. The CDR3 reads CASSPSRDRLSNQPQHF. For the CDR3, the DNA is TGCGCCAGCTCACCTAGTAGGGACAGACTTAGCAATCAGCCCCAGCATTTT.

This clone was counted between two and nine times. CDR3 region: CASSLGQSSYEQYF. The DNA of the CDR3 is TGTGCCAGCAGTTTGGGACAGAGCTCCTACGAGCAGTACTTC. The chain carries TRBV28 and TRBJ2-7; TRBD1 agrees at 7 bases. CDR1 and CDR2 (germline): MDHEN, SYDVKM. The length of the CDR3 is 14 residues. V dropped 3 bases and J dropped 0; count of bases not matched to a gene: 2.

This clone was detected ten times or more. V usage is TRBV18 and J usage is TRBJ2-3; D is possibly TRBD1 (6 bases). Germline V gives CDR1 KGHSH, CDR2 LQKENI. With 5 bases removed from V and 0 bases from J, the gap between germline ends came to 12 bases. The CDR3 loop spans 15 amino acids. The CDR3 here is CASSNEDRSTDTQYF. In DNA form, the CDR3 reads TGTGCCAGCTCAAATGAGGACAGAAGCACAGATACGCAGTATTTT.

This clone showed up just a few times. The chain employs TRBV19 and TRBJ2-5; possible D gene TRBD1, 6 bases. Deletions cut 3 bases from V and 5 bases from J, with 7 bases between. CDR3 length: 12 amino acids. CDR1 is LNHDA, CDR2 SQIVND, per germline (reference sequence). The CDR3 here is CASSIQGETQYF. CDR3 in DNA: TGTGCCAGTAGTATCCAGGGGGAGACCCAGTACTTC.

This clone was observed a few times. The genes are TRBV25-1 and TRBJ2-5, with D perhaps matching TRBD1 (6 bases). The CDR3 extends over 14 amino acids. V shed 6 bases and J shed 1 base, with 12 bases lying between them. Germline CDR1 MGHDK, CDR2 SYGVNS. The CDR3 coding sequence is TGTGCCAGCAGACGGGACAACGGCCAAGAGACCCAGTACTTC. Its protein product is CASRRDNGQETQYF.

This clone was seen at least ten times. V usage is TRBV19 and J usage is TRBJ2-5; unclear D gene. Trimming stripped 9 bases from V and 7 bases from J, with 12 bases between. This CDR3 contains 11 residues. CDR1 and CDR2 from the germline V gene are LNHDA and SQIVND (reference sequence). The CDR3 DNA reads as TGTGCCAGCGGAGATGGCGGGACCCAGTACTTC. Amino acid sequence: CASGDGGTQYF. Using reference TRBV19 and TRBJ2-5 for the parts outside the CDR3, the full variable domain is DGGITQSPKYLFRKEGQNVTLSCEQNLNHDAMYWYRQDPGQGLRLIYYSQIVNDFQKGDIAEGYSVSREKKESFPLTVTSAQKNPTAFYLCASGDGGTQYFGPGTRLLVL.

This clone has only a few counts. At one end the junction does not follow the germline gene, possibly because of a read error. The chain has TRBV20-1 and TRBJ2-7; D gene unclear. The germline V gene encodes CDR1 DFQATT and CDR2 SNEGSKA (reference sequence). This CDR3 has 11 residues. CDR3 residues: CSTDTLYEQCF. The CDR3 DNA follows: TGCAGTACAGACACTCTGTACGAGCAGTGCTTC.

This clone was detected only a few times. The chain uses TRBV20-1 and TRBJ2-7; no firm D call. The CDR3 extends over 10 amino acids. The germline V gene has CDR1 DFQATT and CDR2 SNEGSKA (reference sequence). V shed 2 bases and J shed 7 bases, with 6 bases lying between them. CDR3 residues: CSARIAEQYF. CDR3 DNA sequence: TGCAGTGCTAGAATCGCGGAGCAGTACTTC.

This rearrangement joins TRBV6-1 to TRBJ2-7; 7 bases are a match to TRBD2. Germline assignment: CDR1 MNHNS and CDR2 SASEGT. J lost 4 bases, V lost 4 bases, and 10 bases had no gene match. The length of the CDR3 is 15 residues. The CDR3 protein is CASSGRGGSIYEQYF. In DNA form, the CDR3 reads TGTGCCAGCAGTGGAAGGGGCGGGAGTATTTACGAGCAGTACTTC.

This clone was found a few times. This rearrangement joins TRBV5-6 to TRBJ1-6; D may be TRBD1 (6 bases). Germline V gene lookup returns CDR1 SGHDT and CDR2 YYEEEE. This CDR3 has 15 residues. V was clipped by 0 bases and J by 13 bases, with 17 bases between them. The DNA of the CDR3 is TGTGCCAGCAGCTTGGTAGGACAGCCCTCCTATCCCCTCCACTTT. Protein sequence: CASSLVGQPSYPLHF. The full variable domain, completed using reference TRBV5-6 and TRBJ1-6, is DAGVTQSPTHLIKTRGQQVTLRCSPKSGHDTVSWYQQALGQGPQFIFQYYEEEERQRGNFPDRFSGHQFPNYSSELNVNALLLGDSALYLCASSLVGQPSYPLHFGNGTRLTVT.